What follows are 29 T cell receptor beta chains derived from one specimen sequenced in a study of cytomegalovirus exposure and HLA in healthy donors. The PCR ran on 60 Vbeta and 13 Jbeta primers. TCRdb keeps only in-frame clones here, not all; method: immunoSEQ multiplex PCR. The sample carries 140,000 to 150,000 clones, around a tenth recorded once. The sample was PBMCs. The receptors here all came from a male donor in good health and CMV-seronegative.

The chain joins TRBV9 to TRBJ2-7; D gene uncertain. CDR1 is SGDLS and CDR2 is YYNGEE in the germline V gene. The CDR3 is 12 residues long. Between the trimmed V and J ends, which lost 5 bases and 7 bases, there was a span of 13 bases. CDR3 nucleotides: TGTGCCAGCAGAGACTCCCCGGAGGAGCAGTACTTC. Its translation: CASRDSPEEQYF.

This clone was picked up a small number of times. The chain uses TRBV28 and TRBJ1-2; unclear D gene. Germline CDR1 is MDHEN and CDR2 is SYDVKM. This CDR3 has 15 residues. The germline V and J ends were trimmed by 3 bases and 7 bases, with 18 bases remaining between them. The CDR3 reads CASSFPDGVAGGYTF. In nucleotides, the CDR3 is TGTGCCAGCAGTTTTCCCGACGGTGTGGCGGGTGGCTACACCTTC.

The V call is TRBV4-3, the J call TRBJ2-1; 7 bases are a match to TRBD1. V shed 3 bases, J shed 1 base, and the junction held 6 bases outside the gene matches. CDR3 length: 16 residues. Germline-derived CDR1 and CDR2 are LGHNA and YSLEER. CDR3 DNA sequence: TGCGCCAGCAGCCAGGAGACAGGGAATTCCTACAATGAGCAGTTCTTC. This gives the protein CASSQETGNSYNEQFF.

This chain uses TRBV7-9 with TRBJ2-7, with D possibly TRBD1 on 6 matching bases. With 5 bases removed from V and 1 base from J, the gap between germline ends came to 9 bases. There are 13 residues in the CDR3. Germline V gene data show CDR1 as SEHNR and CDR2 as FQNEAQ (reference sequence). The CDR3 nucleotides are TGTGCCAGCAGCGGGCAGGGGTCCTACGAGCAGTACTTC. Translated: CASSGQGSYEQYF.

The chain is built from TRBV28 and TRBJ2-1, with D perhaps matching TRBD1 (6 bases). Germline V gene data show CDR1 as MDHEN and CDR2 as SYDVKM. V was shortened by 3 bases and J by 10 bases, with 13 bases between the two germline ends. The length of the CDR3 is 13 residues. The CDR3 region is CASSLYGDTEQFF. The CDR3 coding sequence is TGTGCCAGCAGTTTGTATGGGGACACCGAGCAGTTCTTC.

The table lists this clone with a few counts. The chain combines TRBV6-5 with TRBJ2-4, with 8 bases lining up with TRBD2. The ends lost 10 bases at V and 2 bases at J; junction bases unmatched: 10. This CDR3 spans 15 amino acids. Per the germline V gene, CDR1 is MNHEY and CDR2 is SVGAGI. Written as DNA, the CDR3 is TGTGCCACGCGGCGGGGGGATGGGTCCAAAAACATTCAGTACTTC. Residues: CATRRGDGSKNIQYF.

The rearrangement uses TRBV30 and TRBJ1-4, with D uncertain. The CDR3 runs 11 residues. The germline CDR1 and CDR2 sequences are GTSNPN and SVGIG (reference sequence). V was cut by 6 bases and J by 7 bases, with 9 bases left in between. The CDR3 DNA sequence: TGTGCCTGCAACGGTGGTGAAAAACTGTTTTTT. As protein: CACNGGEKLFF. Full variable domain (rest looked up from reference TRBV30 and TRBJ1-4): SQTIHQWPATLVQPVGSPLSLECTVEGTSNPNLYWYRQAAGRGLQLLFYSVGIGQISSEVPQNLSASRPQDRQFILSSKKLLLSDSGFYLCACNGGEKLFFGSGTQLSVL.

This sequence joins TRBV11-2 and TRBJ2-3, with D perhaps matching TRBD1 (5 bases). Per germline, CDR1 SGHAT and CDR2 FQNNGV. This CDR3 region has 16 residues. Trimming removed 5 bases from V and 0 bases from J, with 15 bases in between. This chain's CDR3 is CASSPGRGTSTDTQYF. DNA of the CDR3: TGTGCCAGCAGCCCAGGGCGCGGAACTAGCACAGATACGCAGTATTTT.

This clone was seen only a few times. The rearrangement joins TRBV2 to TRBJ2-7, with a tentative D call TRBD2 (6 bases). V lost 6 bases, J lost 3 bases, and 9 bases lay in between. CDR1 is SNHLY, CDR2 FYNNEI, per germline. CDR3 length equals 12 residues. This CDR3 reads CASSQTSYEQYF. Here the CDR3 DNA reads TGTGCCAGCAGCCAGACTAGCTACGAGCAGTACTTC.

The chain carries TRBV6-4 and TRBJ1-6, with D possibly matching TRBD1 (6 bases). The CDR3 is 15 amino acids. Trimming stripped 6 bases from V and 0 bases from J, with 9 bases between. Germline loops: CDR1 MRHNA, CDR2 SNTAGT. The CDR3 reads CASRDSSSYNSPLHF. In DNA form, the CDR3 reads TGTGCCAGCAGGGACAGTAGCTCCTATAATTCACCCCTCCACTTT.

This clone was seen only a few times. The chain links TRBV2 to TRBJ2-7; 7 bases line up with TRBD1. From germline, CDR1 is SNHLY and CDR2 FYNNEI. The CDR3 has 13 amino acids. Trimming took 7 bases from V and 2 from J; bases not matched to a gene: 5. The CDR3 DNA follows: TGTGCCAGCAAGGGGGCTGACGCCTACGAGCAGTACTTC. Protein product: CASKGADAYEQYF.

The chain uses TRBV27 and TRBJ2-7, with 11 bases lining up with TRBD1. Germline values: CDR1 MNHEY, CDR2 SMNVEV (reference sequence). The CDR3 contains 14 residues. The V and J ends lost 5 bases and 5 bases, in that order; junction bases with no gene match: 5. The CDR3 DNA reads TGTGCCAGCAGTCCAGGACAGGGGGCCAACGAGCAGTACTTC. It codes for CASSPGQGANEQYF.

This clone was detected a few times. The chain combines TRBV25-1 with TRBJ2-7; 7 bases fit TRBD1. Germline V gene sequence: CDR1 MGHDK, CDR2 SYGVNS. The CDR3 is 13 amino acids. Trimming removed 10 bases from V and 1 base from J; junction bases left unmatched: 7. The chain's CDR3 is CATGTDGSYEQYF. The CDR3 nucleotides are TGTGCCACCGGGACAGACGGATCCTACGAGCAGTACTTC.

Here the CDR3 DNA reads TGCGCCAGCAGCCCAGTCATAAGGGGGGGCCGCACAGATACGCAGTATTTT. The encoded protein is CASSPVIRGGRTDTQYF. This rearrangement joins TRBV4-3 to TRBJ2-3; a weak D match, TRBD2 (7 bases). CDR1 and CDR2 (germline): LGHNA, YSLEER. The CDR3 loop spans 17 amino acids. V shed 4 bases and J shed 1 base, with 18 bases lying between them.

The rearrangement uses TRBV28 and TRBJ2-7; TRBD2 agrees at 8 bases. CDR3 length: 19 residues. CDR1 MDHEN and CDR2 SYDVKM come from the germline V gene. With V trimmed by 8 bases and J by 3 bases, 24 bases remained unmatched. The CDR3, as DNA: TGTGCCAGCGCACTGCTACTACCGGGTCGGGAGGGCCCTCGCTACGAGCAGTACTTC. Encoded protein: CASALLLPGREGPRYEQYF.

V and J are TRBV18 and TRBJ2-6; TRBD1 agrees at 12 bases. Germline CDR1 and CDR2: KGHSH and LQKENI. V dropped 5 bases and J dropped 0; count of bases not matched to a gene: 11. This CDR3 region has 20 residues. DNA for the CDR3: TGTGCCAGCTCATCCTCGGGACAGGGGGCTATCTCCTCTGGGGCCAACGTCCTGACTTTC. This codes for CASSSSGQGAISSGANVLTF.

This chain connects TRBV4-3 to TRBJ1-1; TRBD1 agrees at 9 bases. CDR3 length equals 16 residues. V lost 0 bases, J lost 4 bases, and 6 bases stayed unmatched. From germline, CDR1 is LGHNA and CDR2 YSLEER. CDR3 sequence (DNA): TGCGCCAGCAGCCAAGATACAGGGGGCTGGAGCACTGAAGCTTTCTTT. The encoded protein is CASSQDTGGWSTEAFF.

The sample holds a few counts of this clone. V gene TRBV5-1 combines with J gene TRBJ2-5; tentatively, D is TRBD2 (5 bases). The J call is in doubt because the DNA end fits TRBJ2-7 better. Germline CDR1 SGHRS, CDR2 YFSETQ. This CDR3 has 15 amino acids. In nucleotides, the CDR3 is TGCGCCAGCAGCTGGACTGCGGGTCGTTCCTACGAGCAGTACTTC. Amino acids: CASSWTAGRSYEQYF.

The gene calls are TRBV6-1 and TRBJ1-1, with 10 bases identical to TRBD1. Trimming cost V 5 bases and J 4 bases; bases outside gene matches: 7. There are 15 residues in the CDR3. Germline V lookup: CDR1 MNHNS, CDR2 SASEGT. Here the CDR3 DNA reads TGTGCCAGCAGTCCCCGACAGGGGGCAGGCACTGAAGCTTTCTTT. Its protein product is CASSPRQGAGTEAFF.

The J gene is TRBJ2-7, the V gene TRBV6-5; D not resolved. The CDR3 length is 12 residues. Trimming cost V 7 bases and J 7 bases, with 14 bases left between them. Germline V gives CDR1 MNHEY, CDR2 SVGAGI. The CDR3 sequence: CASKEAPWEQYF. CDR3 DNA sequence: TGTGCCAGCAAAGAGGCCCCGTGGGAGCAGTACTTC.

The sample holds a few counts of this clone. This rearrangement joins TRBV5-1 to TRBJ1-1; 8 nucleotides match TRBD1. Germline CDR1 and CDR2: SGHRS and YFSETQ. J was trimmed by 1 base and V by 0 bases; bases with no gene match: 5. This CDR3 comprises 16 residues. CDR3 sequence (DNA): TGCGCCAGCAGCTTGGGGACAGGGATGGGGAACACTGAAGCTTTCTTT. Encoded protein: CASSLGTGMGNTEAFF.

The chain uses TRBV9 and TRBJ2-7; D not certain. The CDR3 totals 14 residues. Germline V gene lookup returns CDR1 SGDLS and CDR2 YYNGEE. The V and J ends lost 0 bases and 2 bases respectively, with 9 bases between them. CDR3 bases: TGTGCCAGCAGCGTAGGAGAAGTGCCCTACGAGCAGTACTTC. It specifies CASSVGEVPYEQYF.

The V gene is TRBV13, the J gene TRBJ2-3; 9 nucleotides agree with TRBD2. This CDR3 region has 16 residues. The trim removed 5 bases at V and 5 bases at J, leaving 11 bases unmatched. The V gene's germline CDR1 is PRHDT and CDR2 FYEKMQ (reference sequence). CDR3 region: CASSPRGGRVQDTQYF. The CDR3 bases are TGTGCCAGCAGCCCGAGGGGCGGGAGGGTACAAGATACGCAGTATTTT.

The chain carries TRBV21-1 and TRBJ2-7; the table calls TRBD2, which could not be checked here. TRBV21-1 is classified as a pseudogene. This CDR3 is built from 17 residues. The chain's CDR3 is CASSKSQSTSGVYEQYF. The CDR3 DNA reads TGTGCCAGCAGCAAATCCCAATCGACTAGCGGTGTCTACGAGCAGTACTTC.

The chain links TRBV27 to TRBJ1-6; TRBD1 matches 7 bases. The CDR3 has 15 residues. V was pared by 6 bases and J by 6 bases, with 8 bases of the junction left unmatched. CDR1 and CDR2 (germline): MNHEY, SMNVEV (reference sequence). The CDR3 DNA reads TGTGCCAGCAGACCCGACAGGGTGTCTAATTCACCCCTCCACTTT. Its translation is CASRPDRVSNSPLHF.

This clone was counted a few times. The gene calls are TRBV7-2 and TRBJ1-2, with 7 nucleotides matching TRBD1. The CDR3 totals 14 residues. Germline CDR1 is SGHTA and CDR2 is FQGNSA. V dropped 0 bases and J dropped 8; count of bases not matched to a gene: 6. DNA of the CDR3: TGTGCCAGCAGCTTAGCGAGGGGGCCAGGGGGCTACACCTTC. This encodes CASSLARGPGGYTF.

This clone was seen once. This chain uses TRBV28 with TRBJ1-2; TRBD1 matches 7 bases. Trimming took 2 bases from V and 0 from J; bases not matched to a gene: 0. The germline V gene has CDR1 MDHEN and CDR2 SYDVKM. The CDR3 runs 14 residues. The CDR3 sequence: CASSLGTANYGYTF. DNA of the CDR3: TGTGCCAGCAGTTTAGGGACAGCTAACTATGGCTACACCTTC.

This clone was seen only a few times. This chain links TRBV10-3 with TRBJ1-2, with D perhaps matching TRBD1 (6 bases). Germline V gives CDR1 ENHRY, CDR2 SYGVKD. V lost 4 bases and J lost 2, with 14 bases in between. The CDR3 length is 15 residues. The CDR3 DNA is TGTGCCATCAGTGGCGGTGGGGGCCCGAACTATGGCTACACCTTC. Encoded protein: CAISGGGGPNYGYTF.

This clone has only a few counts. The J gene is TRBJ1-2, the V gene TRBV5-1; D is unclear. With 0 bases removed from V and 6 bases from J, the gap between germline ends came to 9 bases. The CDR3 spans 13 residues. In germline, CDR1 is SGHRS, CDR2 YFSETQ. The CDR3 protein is CASSLGARNGYTF. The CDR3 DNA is TGCGCCAGCAGCTTGGGGGCCAGGAATGGCTACACCTTC.